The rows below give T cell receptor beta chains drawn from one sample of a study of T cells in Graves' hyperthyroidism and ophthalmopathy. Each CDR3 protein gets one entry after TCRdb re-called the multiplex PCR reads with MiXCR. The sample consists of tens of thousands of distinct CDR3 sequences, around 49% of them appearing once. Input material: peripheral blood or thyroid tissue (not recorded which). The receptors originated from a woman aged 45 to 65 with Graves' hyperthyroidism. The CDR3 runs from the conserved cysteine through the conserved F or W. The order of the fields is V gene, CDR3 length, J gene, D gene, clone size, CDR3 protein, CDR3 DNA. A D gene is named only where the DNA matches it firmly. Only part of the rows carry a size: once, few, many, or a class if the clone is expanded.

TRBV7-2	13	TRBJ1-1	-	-	CASSLGTPTEAFF	TGTGCCAGCAGCTTAGGGACACCCACTGAAGCTTTCTTT
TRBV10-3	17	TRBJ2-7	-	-	CAISIEGLSSNVYEQYF	TGTGCCATCAGTATTGAGGGCCTAAGCTCAAACGTCTACGAGCAGTACTTC
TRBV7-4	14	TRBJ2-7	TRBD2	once	CASSQALAGVEQYF	TGCGCCAGCAGCCAAGCCCTAGCGGGAGTCGAGCAGTACTTC
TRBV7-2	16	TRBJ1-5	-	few	CASSFVSGSGNQPQHF	TGTGCCAGCAGCTTTGTGAGCGGATCGGGCAATCAGCCCCAGCATTTT
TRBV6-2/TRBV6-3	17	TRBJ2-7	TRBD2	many	CASSMPGLAGAGYEQYF	TGTGCCAGCAGTATGCCGGGACTAGCGGGAGCGGGATACGAGCAGTACTTC
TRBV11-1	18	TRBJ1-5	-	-	CASSLEFSLDVFNQPQHF	TGTGCCAGCAGCTTAGAGTTCAGTTTGGACGTGTTCAATCAGCCCCAGCATTTT
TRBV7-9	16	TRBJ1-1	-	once	CASRGAGRDRNTEAFF	TGTGCCAGCAGGGGGGCGGGGCGGGATAGGAACACTGAAGCTTTCTTT
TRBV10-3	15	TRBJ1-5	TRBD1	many	CASDDRGGSNQPQHF	TGTGCCTCCGATGACAGGGGAGGAAGCAATCAGCCCCAGCATTTT
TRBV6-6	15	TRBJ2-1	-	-	CASSYEGGGRNEQFF	TGTGCCAGCAGTTACGAGGGCGGAGGAAGGAATGAGCAGTTCTTC
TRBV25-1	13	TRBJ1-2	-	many	CASSLGTNYGYTF	TGTGCCAGCAGTCTAGGGACTAACTATGGCTACACCTTC
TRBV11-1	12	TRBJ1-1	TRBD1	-	CASRMTGMKAFF	TGTGCCAGCAGGATGACAGGGATGAAAGCTTTCTTT
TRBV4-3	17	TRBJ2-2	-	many	CASSQDRTLLNTGELFF	TGCGCCAGCAGCCAAGATAGAACCCTCTTGAACACCGGGGAGCTGTTTTTT
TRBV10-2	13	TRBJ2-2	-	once	CAGSEGLLGELFF	TGCGCCGGCAGTGAGGGGTTGCTGGGGGAGCTGTTTTTT
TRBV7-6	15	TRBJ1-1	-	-	CASSSGPNLNTEAFF	TGTGCCAGCAGCAGCGGGCCGAACTTGAACACTGAAGCTTTCTTT
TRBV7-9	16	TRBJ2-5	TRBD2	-	CASSLGVHQRGETQYF	TGTGCCAGCAGCTTAGGTGTCCACCAGCGGGGGGAGACCCAGTACTTC
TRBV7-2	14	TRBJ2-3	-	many	CASSLGRLQDTQYF	TGTGCCAGCAGCTTAGGCAGGTTGCAAGATACGCAGTATTTT
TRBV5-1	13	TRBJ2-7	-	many	CASSLGRLYEQYF	TGCGCCAGCAGCTTGGGGCGGCTATACGAGCAGTACTTC
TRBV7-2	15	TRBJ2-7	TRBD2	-	CASRWTSGRVSEQYF	TGTGCCAGCAGATGGACCAGCGGGAGAGTGAGTGAGCAGTACTTC
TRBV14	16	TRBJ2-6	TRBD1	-	CASSEVGGAEANVLTF	TGTGCCAGCAGCGAAGTAGGGGGCGCGGAAGCCAACGTCCTGACTTTC
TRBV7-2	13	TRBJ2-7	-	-	CASGRDESYEQYF	TGTGCCAGCGGCCGGGACGAATCCTACGAGCAGTACTTC
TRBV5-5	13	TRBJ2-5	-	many	CASSLARVETQYF	TGTGCCAGCAGCTTGGCCAGGGTGGAGACCCAGTACTTC
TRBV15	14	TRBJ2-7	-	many	CATSRDSASYEQYF	TGTGCCACCAGCAGAGATTCGGCGTCTTACGAGCAGTACTTC
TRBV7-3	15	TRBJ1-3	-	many	CASSLMEGFGNTIYF	TGTGCCAGCAGCTTAATGGAGGGGTTTGGAAACACCATATATTTT
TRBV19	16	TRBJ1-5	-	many	CASSIAGGGYGQPQHF	TGTGCCAGTAGTATAGCTGGGGGGGGTTACGGTCAGCCCCAGCATTTT
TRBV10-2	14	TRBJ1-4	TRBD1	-	CASGQGAANEKLFF	TGCGCCAGCGGACAGGGCGCAGCTAATGAAAAACTGTTTTTT
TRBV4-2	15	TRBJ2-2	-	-	CASSPIRTDTGELFF	TGTGCCAGCAGCCCCATTCGGACGGACACCGGGGAGCTGTTTTTT
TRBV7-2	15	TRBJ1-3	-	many	CASSLQGSSGNTIYF	TGTGCCAGCAGCTTGCAGGGGAGCTCTGGAAACACCATATATTTT
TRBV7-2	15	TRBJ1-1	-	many	CASSRASGGNTEAFF	TGTGCCAGCAGCCGGGCCTCGGGTGGGAACACTGAAGCTTTCTTT
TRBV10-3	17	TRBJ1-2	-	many	CAISEPATGSRNYGYTF	TGTGCCATCAGTGAGCCCGCGACGGGGAGTCGGAACTATGGCTACACCTTC
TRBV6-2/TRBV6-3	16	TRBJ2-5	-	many	CASRPRTGTRQETQYF	TGTGCCAGCAGACCACGCACCGGGACGCGCCAAGAGACCCAGTACTTC
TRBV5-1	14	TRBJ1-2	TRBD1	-	CASSSTGGRDGYTF	TGCGCCAGCAGCTCGACAGGGGGTCGGGATGGCTACACCTTC
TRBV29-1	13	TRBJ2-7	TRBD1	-	CSRSTQGNYEQYF	TGCAGCCGAAGCACACAGGGGAACTACGAGCAGTACTTC
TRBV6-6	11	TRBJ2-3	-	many	CASSRTDTQYF	TGTGCCAGCAGTCGCACAGATACGCAGTATTTT
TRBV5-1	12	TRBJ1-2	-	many	CASSDDNYGYTF	TGCGCCAGCAGCGACGATAACTATGGCTACACCTTC
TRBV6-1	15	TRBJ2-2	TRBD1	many	CASREDRGHGGELFF	TGTGCCAGCAGAGAGGACAGGGGGCATGGAGGGGAGCTGTTTTTT
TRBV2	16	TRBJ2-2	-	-	CDSSGDGTGTTGELFF	TGTGACAGCAGTGGAGACGGAACAGGGACCACCGGGGAGCTGTTTTTT
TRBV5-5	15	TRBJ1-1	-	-	CASSTRASMNTEAFF	TGTGCCAGCAGTACACGGGCCTCCATGAACACTGAAGCTTTCTTT
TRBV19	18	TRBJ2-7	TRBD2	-	CASSRSRGLAGTFYEQYF	TGTGCCAGTAGTAGGTCCCGGGGACTAGCGGGGACTTTCTACGAGCAGTACTTC
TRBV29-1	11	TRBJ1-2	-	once	CSVVLGDGYTF	TGCAGCGTTGTTCTCGGCGATGGCTACACCTTC
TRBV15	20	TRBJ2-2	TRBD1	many	CATSRDHRGLTGSNTGELFF	TGTGCCACCAGCAGAGATCACAGGGGGCTTACGGGCTCGAACACCGGGGAGCTGTTTTTT
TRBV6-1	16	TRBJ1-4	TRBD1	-	CASSGQGLVGTEKLFF	TGTGCCAGCAGTGGACAGGGCTTGGTGGGGACTGAAAAACTGTTTTTT
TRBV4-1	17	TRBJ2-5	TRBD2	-	CASSQALAGGPQETQYF	TGCGCCAGCAGCCAAGCCCTAGCGGGAGGCCCTCAAGAGACCCAGTACTTC
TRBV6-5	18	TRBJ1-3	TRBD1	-	CAISYSGGQAFSGNTIYF	TGTGCCATCAGTTACTCAGGCGGACAGGCTTTCTCTGGAAACACCATATATTTT
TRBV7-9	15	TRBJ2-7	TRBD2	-	CASSKRLGLAYEQYF	TGTGCCAGCAGCAAACGATTGGGACTAGCCTACGAGCAGTACTTC
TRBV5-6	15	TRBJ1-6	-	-	CASSLEGVGNSPLHF	TGTGCCAGCAGCTTGGAGGGGGTAGGGAATTCACCCCTCCACTTT